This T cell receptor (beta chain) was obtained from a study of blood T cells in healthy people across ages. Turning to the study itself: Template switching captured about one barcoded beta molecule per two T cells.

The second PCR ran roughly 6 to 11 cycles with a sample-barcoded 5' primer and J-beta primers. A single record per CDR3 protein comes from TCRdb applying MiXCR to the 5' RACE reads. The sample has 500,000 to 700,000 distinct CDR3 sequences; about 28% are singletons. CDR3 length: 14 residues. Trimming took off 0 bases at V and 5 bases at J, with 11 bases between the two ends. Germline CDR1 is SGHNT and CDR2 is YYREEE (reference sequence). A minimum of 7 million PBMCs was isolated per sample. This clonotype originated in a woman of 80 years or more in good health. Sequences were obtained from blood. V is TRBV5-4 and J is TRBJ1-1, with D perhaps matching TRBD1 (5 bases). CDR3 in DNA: TGTGCCAGCAGCTTGGGGGACTACCGGACTGAAGCTTTCTTT. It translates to CASSLGDYRTEAFF.